Below are 5 T cell receptor beta chains sequenced from a single sample in a study of T cell repertoires in cytomegalovirus infection (dated by TCRdb to the late 2010s). For sequencing, an Illumina HiSeq 1500 was employed. Using fastp trimming at Q25 and MiXCR clonotype assembly, TCRdb reanalyzed the public sequencing data and kept in-frame beta chains. Identical CDR3 proteins give one entry, which carries the most common genes and DNA. This sample holds 120,000 to 150,000 distinct CDR3 sequences; about 6.1% were observed only once. Together, the top ten hold more than 15% of the sample. The sequenced sample consisted of PBMCs. The receptors were sampled from a human donor in good health (CMV status not recorded). Some clones in this sample may be carry-over from other donors' samples.

The genes are TRBV3-1 and TRBJ2-3; 10 bases match TRBD2. The J segment lost 6 bases and the V segment lost 4 bases, leaving 7 bases of the junction unmatched. CDR1 LGHDT and CDR2 YNNKEL come from the germline V gene (reference sequence). The CDR3 is made up of 15 amino acids. In DNA form, the CDR3 reads TGTGCCAGCAGCCGCCGGGGGACTAGCGCTGATACGCAGTATTTT. Amino acids: CASSRRGTSADTQYF.

This clonotype has more than one count but fewer than ten. V gene TRBV28 combines with J gene TRBJ1-5, with D possibly matching TRBD1 (6 bases). Germline assignment: CDR1 MDHEN and CDR2 SYDVKM. Trimming removed 5 bases at V and 6 bases at J, with 14 bases between. CDR3 length equals 14 residues. CDR3 amino acids: CASSPTGILQPQHF. The CDR3 coding sequence is TGTGCCAGCAGTCCCACAGGGATTCTTCAGCCCCAGCATTTT.

This chain joins TRBV20-1 and TRBJ2-4; a possible D gene is TRBD1 (5 bases). V shed 3 bases and J shed 2 bases, with 8 bases lying between them. The CDR3 is 13 amino acids. Germline V CDR1 and CDR2: DFQATT, SNEGSKA (reference sequence). CDR3 in amino acids: CSASAGTKNIQYF. For the CDR3, the DNA is TGCAGTGCTAGTGCAGGGACCAAAAACATTCAGTACTTC.

Many counts were recorded for this clonotype. The chain employs TRBV28 and TRBJ1-4; TRBD1 is a possible D gene (5 bases). CDR3 length: 14 amino acids. The germline gives CDR1 MDHEN, CDR2 SYDVKM. V dropped 8 bases and J dropped 4 bases, with 14 bases sitting between them. The CDR3 bases are TGTGCCAGCTTCCAGGGACCCAATAATGAAAAACTGTTTTTT. Its protein is CASFQGPNNEKLFF.

At least ten counts were recorded for this clonotype. This rearrangement joins TRBV7-9 to TRBJ1-4, with D possibly TRBD1 on 6 matching bases. The germline V and J ends were trimmed by 5 bases and 6 bases, with 13 bases remaining between them. CDR3 length equals 14 residues. In germline, CDR1 is SEHNR, CDR2 FQNEAQ (reference sequence). This CDR3 is CASSRAGVYEKLFF. CDR3 DNA sequence: TGTGCCAGCAGCCGAGCAGGGGTTTATGAAAAACTGTTTTTT.